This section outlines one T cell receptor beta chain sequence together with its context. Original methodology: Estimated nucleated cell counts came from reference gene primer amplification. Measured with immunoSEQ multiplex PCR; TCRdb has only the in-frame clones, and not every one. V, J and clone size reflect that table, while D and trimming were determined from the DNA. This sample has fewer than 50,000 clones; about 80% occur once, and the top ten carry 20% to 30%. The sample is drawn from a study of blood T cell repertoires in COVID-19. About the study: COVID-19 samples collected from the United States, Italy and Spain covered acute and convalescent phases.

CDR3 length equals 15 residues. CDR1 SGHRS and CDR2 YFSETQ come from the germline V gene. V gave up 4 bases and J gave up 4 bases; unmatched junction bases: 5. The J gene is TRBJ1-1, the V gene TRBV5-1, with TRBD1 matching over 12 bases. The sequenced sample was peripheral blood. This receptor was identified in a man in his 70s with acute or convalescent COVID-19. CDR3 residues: CASSPGTGGRTEAFF. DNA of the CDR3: TGCGCCAGCAGCCCAGGGACAGGGGGCCGCACTGAAGCTTTCTTT. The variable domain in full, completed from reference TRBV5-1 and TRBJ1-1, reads KAGVTQTPRYLIKTRGQQVTLSCSPISGHRSVSWYQQTPGQGLQFLFEYFSETQRNKGNFPGRFSGRQFSNSRSEMNVSTLELGDSALYLCASSPGTGGRTEAFFGQGTRLTVV.